This TCR beta chain was recovered during a study of low-dose radiotherapy and immunotherapy resistance in tumors. Study-wide context: Dosing for Cohort 2 consisted of 1 Gy per fraction every two weeks, reaching a total of 13 Gy over 26 weeks. The regimen for patients comprised intravenous nivolumab 240 mg every two weeks plus intravenous ipilimumab 1 mg/kg every six weeks.

First-strand cDNA used TRAV- and TRBV-specific primers, covering alpha and beta chains. Amplification, which lasted 20 to 25 PCR cycles, used a constant-region primer and V-primer adapter to amplify TCRs. TCRdb redid the calling of the reads with MiXCR, one entry per CDR3 protein. Found here are around 65,000 distinct CDR3 sequences, about 30% of them singletons; the top ten hold approximately 7%. Time point reported: before trial treatment. Trimming removed 3 bases from V and 11 bases from J, with 22 bases in between. The CDR3 length is 15 residues. CDR1 SGHNT and CDR2 YENEEA come from the germline V gene. To note about this clonotype: A read error is the likely source, as a far larger clone sits one nucleotide away.

This chain connects TRBV11-3 to TRBJ2-5; possible D gene TRBD2, 6 bases. Source: PBMCs, taken before treatment. The TCR sequence derives from a male donor with rectosigmoid adenocarcinoma. The CDR3 sequence is CASSLSGSSYNEQYF. Written as DNA, the CDR3 is TGTGCCAGCAGCTTGTCCGGGAGCTCCTACAATGAGCAGTACTTC.